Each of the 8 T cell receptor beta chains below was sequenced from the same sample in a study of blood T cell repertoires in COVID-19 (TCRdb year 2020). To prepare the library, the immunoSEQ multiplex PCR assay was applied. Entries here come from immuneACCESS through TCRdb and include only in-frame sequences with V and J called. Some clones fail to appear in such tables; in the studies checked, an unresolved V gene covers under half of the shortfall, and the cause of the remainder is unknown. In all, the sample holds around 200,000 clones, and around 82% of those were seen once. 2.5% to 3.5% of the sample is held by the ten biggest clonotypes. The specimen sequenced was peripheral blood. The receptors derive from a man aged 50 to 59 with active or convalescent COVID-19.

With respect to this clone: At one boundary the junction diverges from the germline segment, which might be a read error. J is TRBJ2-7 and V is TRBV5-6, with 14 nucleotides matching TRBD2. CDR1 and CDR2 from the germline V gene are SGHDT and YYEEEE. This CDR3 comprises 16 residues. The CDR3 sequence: CASSLGLAGGPYAQYF. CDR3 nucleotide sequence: TGTGCCAGCAGCTTGGGACTAGCGGGAGGGCCCTACGCGCAGTACTTC.

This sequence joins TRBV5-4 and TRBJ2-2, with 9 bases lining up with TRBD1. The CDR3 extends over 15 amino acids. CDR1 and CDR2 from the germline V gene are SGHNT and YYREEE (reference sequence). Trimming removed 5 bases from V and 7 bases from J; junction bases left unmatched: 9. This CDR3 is CASRYTGGAFGELFF. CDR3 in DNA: TGTGCCAGCAGGTATACAGGGGGCGCTTTCGGGGAGCTGTTTTTT.

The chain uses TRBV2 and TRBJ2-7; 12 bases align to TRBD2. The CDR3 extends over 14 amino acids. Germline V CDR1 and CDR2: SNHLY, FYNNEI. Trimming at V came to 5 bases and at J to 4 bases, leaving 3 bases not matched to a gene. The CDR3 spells CASSRTSGNYEQYF. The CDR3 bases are TGTGCCAGCAGTCGGACTAGCGGGAATTACGAGCAGTACTTC.

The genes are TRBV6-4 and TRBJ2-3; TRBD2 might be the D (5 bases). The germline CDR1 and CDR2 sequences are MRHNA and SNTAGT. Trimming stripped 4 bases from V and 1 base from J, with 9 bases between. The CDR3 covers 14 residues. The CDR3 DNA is TGTGCCAGCAGTGTGAGTAGCGGCACAGATACGCAGTATTTT. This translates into CASSVSSGTDTQYF.

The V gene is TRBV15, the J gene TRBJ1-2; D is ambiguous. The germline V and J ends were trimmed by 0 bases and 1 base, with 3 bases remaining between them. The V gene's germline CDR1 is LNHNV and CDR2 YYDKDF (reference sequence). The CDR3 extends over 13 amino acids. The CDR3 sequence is CATSRDLNYGYTF. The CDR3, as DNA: TGTGCCACCAGCAGAGACCTTAACTATGGCTACACCTTC.

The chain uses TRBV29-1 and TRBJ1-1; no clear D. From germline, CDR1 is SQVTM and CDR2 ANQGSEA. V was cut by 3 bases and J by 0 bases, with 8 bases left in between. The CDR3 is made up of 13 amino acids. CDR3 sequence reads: CSVDGEVNTEAFF. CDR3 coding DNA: TGCAGCGTTGATGGGGAGGTGAACACTGAAGCTTTCTTT.

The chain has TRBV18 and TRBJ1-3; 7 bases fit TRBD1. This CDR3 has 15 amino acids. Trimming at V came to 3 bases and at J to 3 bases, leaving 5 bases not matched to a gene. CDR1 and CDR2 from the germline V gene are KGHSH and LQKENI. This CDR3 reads CASSPTGQFGNTIYF. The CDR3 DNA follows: TGTGCCAGCTCACCGACGGGACAGTTTGGAAACACCATATATTTT.

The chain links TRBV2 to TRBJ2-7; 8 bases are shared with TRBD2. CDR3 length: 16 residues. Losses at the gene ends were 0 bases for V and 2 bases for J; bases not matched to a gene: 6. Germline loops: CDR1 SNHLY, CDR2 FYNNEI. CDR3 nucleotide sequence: TGTGCCAGCAGTGAAGCGGTCCCGGGAGGGCCCTACGAGCAGTACTTC. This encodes CASSEAVPGGPYEQYF.